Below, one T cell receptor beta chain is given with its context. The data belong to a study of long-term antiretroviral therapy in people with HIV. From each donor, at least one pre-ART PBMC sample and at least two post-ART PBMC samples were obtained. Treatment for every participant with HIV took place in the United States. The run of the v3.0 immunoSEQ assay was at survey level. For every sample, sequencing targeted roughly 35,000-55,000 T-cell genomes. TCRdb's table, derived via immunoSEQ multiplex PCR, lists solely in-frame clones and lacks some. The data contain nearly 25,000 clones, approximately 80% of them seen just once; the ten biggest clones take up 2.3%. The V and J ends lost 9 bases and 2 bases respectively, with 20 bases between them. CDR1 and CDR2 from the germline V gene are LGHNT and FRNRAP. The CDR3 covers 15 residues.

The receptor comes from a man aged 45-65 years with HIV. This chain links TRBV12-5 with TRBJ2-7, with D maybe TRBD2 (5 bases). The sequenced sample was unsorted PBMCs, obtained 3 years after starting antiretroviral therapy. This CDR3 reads CASAPSLGRPYEQYF. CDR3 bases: TGTGCTAGCGCACCTAGCCTAGGGCGTCCCTACGAGCAGTACTTC.